These T cell receptor beta chains were read from a single sample in a study of T cells after posttransplantation cyclophosphamide. Sequencing was performed with immunoSEQ multiplex PCR; in TCRdb, only in-frame clones are kept and a portion is missing. Counted here are about 9,200 clones, 89% occurring once; the ten biggest clones make up less than 2%. Sequenced input: memory CD4+ T cells sorted from PBMCs. These receptors all come from a woman aged 55-70 years in good health, CMV-negative, and a related stem cell transplant donor. The CDR3 runs from the conserved cysteine through the conserved F or W. A D gene is named only where the DNA matches it firmly. Not all rows give a size; the values are once, few, many and, for expanded clones, a class.

clone_size	d_call	j_call	v_call	cdr3_nt	cdr3_aa
NA	NA	TRBJ2-4	TRBV5-1	TGCGCCAGCAGCTTGGGCTCGACAGACATAAACATTCAGTACTTC	CASSLGSTDINIQYF
NA	TRBD2	TRBJ2-3	TRBV7-9	TGTGCCAGCAGCTTAGGACTAGCGGGAGAGGCAGATACGCAGTATTTT	CASSLGLAGEADTQYF
NA	TRBD2	TRBJ2-1	TRBV18	TGTGCCACGACTAGCGGGAACTACAATGAGCAGTTCTTC	CATTSGNYNEQFF
NA	NA	TRBJ1-6	TRBV5-4	TGTGCCAGCAGCTTATATGCCCAGGATAATTCACCCCTCCACTTT	CASSLYAQDNSPLHF
NA	NA	TRBJ2-7	TRBV30	TGTGCCTGGAGTTATGGGGACTCCCCCTACGAGCAGTACTTC	CAWSYGDSPYEQYF
NA	NA	TRBJ1-1	TRBV7-3	TGTGCCAGCAGCAAACACGGGCAGGGGATGATGAACACTGAAGCTTTCTTT	CASSKHGQGMMNTEAFF
NA	NA	TRBJ2-6	TRBV2	TGTGCCAGCAGTGAACGGGGGACTGGGGCCAACGTCCTGACTTTC	CASSERGTGANVLTF
NA	NA	TRBJ2-3	TRBV5-1	TGCGCCAGCAGCTTTGAAGGGGGTGGCACAGATACGCAGTATTTT	CASSFEGGGTDTQYF
NA	TRBD2	TRBJ2-7	TRBV7-2	TGTGCCAGCAGCTTGGGCCTCATAAGCGGGGGGGAGCAGTACTTC	CASSLGLISGGEQYF
NA	NA	TRBJ1-6	TRBV30	TGTGCCTGGAGTGTACAGGAATGGAGGGGTCGGCCGTTGGGTAATTCACCCCTCCACTTT	CAWSVQEWRGRPLGNSPLHF
NA	TRBD2	TRBJ2-7	TRBV30	TGTGCCTGGAGTCTGGGGACTAGCTCCCGCGAGCAGTACTTC	CAWSLGTSSREQYF
NA	NA	TRBJ2-1	TRBV5-1	TGCGCCAGCAGCTTGGAGGGGAATGAGCAGTTCTTC	CASSLEGNEQFF
NA	TRBD2	TRBJ2-7	TRBV27	TGTGCCAGCAGTTCTCAACTAGCGGGAGGACACGAGCAGTACTTC	CASSSQLAGGHEQYF
NA	TRBD1	TRBJ2-1	TRBV5-4	TGTGCCAGCAGCTCAACATGGGGACAGGGGACAGGTGAGCAGTTCTTC	CASSSTWGQGTGEQFF
once	NA	TRBJ1-6	TRBV4-1	TGCGCCAGCAGCCCGACCGGAGCCAACGGAAGGTCTTCACCCCTCCACTTT	CASSPTGANGRSSPLHF
NA	NA	TRBJ1-1	TRBV18	TGTGCCAGCTCACCCCTCCCTAACACTGAAGCTTTCTTT	CASSPLPNTEAFF
NA	NA	TRBJ1-1	TRBV20-1	TGCAGTGCTGGGGGGGGGACTGAAGCTTTCTTT	CSAGGGTEAFF
NA	TRBD2	TRBJ2-2	TRBV18	TGTGCCAGCTCACCACAACTAGCGGGGGACACCGGGGAGCTGTTTTTT	CASSPQLAGDTGELFF